These T cell receptor beta chains were read from a single sample in a study of T cell changes during pregnancy in multiple sclerosis. Generated by immunoSEQ multiplex PCR, the TCRdb table keeps only in-frame clones and is missing some. Among about 120,000 clones, 85% to 95% were seen once, and the ten largest hold 6.2%. The sample was peripheral blood, taken before pregnancy. The receptors stem from a female donor with multiple sclerosis, enrolled in a pregnancy study. Both conserved end residues are part of each CDR3. Fields, in order: clone size, V gene, J gene, D gene, CDR3 protein, CDR3 DNA. The D gene is left open where the match is weak. Clone size, where shown, is once, few, many, or a class for clones that have expanded.

NA	TRBV7-9	TRBJ1-6	NA	CASSLARGIPSAPLHF	TGTGCCAGCAGCTTAGCGCGAGGGATTCCGTCCGCACCCCTCCACTTT
NA	TRBV5-1	TRBJ1-6	NA	CASSQTGSITNSPLHF	TGCGCCAGCAGCCAGACGGGGAGCATTACGAATTCACCCCTCCACTTT
NA	TRBV7-8	TRBJ2-5	NA	CASRTTGSKETQYF	TGTGCCAGCAGGACTACAGGGAGTAAAGAGACCCAGTACTTC
NA	TRBV7-9	TRBJ2-1	TRBD2	CASSRTSINEQFF	TGTGCCAGCAGCAGGACTAGCATAAATGAGCAGTTCTTC
NA	TRBV4-1	TRBJ1-5	TRBD1	CASSQDRPGQDSNQPQHF	TGCGCCAGCAGCCAAGATCGGCCGGGACAGGATAGCAATCAGCCCCAGCATTTT
NA	TRBV30	TRBJ2-3	TRBD2	CAWSPIAGGRTDTQYF	TGTGCCTGGAGCCCCATAGCGGGGGGACGCACAGATACGCAGTATTTT
once	TRBV7-2	TRBJ2-1	TRBD1	CASSLVGQGTPYNEQFF	TGTGCCAGCAGCTTAGTAGGACAGGGAACACCTTACAATGAGCAGTTCTTC
NA	TRBV13	TRBJ1-2	TRBD1	CASRLQGWTNYGYTF	TGTGCCAGCAGATTACAGGGGTGGACCAACTATGGCTACACCTTC
NA	TRBV27	TRBJ1-1	TRBD1	CASSFRIGTDLTTEAFF	TGTGCCAGCAGTTTTCGAATTGGGACAGACTTGACCACTGAAGCTTTCTTT
NA	TRBV5-6	TRBJ1-6	NA	CASSRLGGWDSPLHF	TGTGCCAGCAGCCGACTTGGGGGCTGGGATTCACCCCTCCACTTT
NA	TRBV6-1	TRBJ1-2	NA	CASIPVDGGYGYTF	TGTGCCAGCATTCCGGTCGACGGGGGCTATGGCTACACCTTC
once	TRBV6-1	TRBJ2-7	NA	CASNSGGAGSLEQYF	TGTGCCAGCAACTCTGGCGGGGCCGGCTCTTTGGAGCAGTACTTC
NA	TRBV6-1	TRBJ1-4	NA	CASRRGDLFF	TGTGCCAGCAGACGGGGGGACCTGTTTTTT
NA	TRBV19	TRBJ1-1	NA	CASTSGEGSPEAFF	TGTGCCAGTACCTCCGGCGAAGGGAGTCCTGAAGCTTTCTTT
NA	TRBV5-4	TRBJ2-1	NA	CASSTSVGGPYEQFF	TGTGCCAGCAGCACTTCGGTCGGGGGGCCGTATGAGCAGTTCTTC
NA	TRBV27	TRBJ2-1	NA	CASDERRGAQGVFYNEQFF	TGTGCCAGCGACGAGAGGCGGGGCGCTCAGGGGGTTTTCTACAATGAGCAGTTCTTC
few	TRBV7-2	TRBJ1-2	NA	CASSLGRAGGYTF	TGTGCCAGCAGCTTAGGGAGGGCAGGTGGCTACACCTTC
NA	TRBV7-8	TRBJ1-2	TRBD1	CASSRDRVVTF	TGTGCCAGCAGCCGCGACAGGGTAGTCACCTTC
NA	TRBV19	TRBJ1-4	TRBD1	CASSITPDRGNEKLFF	TGTGCCAGTAGTATAACCCCGGACAGGGGGAATGAAAAACTGTTTTTT
NA	TRBV7-2	TRBJ2-7	TRBD2	CASSRLAGVGEQYF	TGTGCCAGCAGCCGACTAGCGGGAGTTGGCGAGCAGTACTTC
NA	TRBV7-9	TRBJ1-6	NA	CASSLDLIYNSPLHF	TGTGCCAGCAGCTTGGACTTAATTTATAATTCACCCCTCCACTTT
NA	TRBV6-1	TRBJ1-5	NA	CASSEWENQPQHF	TGTGCCAGCAGTGAATGGGAGAATCAGCCCCAGCATTTT
NA	TRBV9	TRBJ1-2	TRBD1	CASSVGQGANYGYTF	TGTGCCAGCAGCGTAGGACAGGGTGCTAACTATGGCTACACCTTC
once	TRBV5-1	TRBJ2-1	NA	CASSGGGLAESRNNEQFF	TGCGCCAGCAGCGGGGGGGGGCTAGCAGAGAGCAGAAACAATGAGCAGTTCTTC
NA	TRBV27	TRBJ2-7	NA	CASSLGSGVMYEQYF	TGTGCCAGCAGTTTAGGGTCGGGAGTGATGTACGAGCAGTACTTC
NA	TRBV6-1	TRBJ2-5	TRBD2	CASSEASGTQETQYF	TGTGCCAGCAGTGAGGCTAGCGGAACGCAAGAGACCCAGTACTTC
NA	TRBV6-1	TRBJ1-1	NA	CASSDQGQMNTEAFF	TGTGCCAGCAGTGATCAGGGCCAGATGAACACTGAAGCTTTCTTT
once	TRBV28	TRBJ2-7	NA	CASSLGRAGVEQYF	TGTGCCAGTTCTTTAGGGAGGGCAGGGGTAGAGCAGTACTTC
NA	TRBV5-4	TRBJ2-5	NA	CASSLSGGNSETQYF	TGTGCCAGCAGCTTGTCTGGCGGCAATTCAGAGACCCAGTACTTC
NA	TRBV5-4	TRBJ1-1	TRBD1	CASSPDRFNTEAFF	TGTGCCAGCAGCCCGGACAGGTTTAACACTGAAGCTTTCTTT
NA	TRBV10-2	TRBJ1-1	TRBD1	CASSANRGVNTEAFF	TGCGCCAGCAGTGCTAACAGGGGGGTGAACACTGAAGCTTTCTTT
NA	TRBV7-2	TRBJ2-7	NA	CASSLREGGSYEQYF	TGTGCCAGCAGCTTAAGGGAAGGGGGCTCCTACGAGCAGTACTTC
once	TRBV28	TRBJ2-1	NA	CASSLVPSMNNEQFF	TGTGCCAGCAGTTTGGTTCCCTCTATGAACAATGAGCAGTTCTTC
NA	TRBV27	TRBJ2-7	TRBD1	CASSPPGQAYEQYF	TGTGCCAGCAGTCCCCCGGGACAGGCTTACGAGCAGTACTTC
NA	TRBV18	TRBJ2-7	NA	CASSTVSNYEQYF	TGTGCCAGCTCAACGGTTTCGAACTACGAGCAGTACTTC
NA	TRBV27	TRBJ1-6	NA	CASSLAGSYNSPLHF	TGTGCCAGCAGTTTAGCAGGGTCCTATAATTCACCCCTCCACTTT
NA	TRBV10-3	TRBJ1-1	NA	CAISESGQRNTEAFF	TGTGCCATCAGTGAGTCGGGCCAGAGGAACACTGAAGCTTTCTTT
NA	TRBV9	TRBJ2-6	TRBD2	CASSVDGGAGANVLTF	TGTGCCAGCAGCGTAGACGGGGGGGCTGGGGCCAACGTCCTGACTTTC
NA	TRBV27	TRBJ2-7	TRBD2	CASSGTRGGVYEQYF	TGTGCCAGCAGTGGGACGCGGGGGGGAGTCTACGAGCAGTACTTC
NA	TRBV6-6	TRBJ2-2	TRBD1	CASSRTGNTGELFF	TGTGCCAGCAGCAGGACAGGGAACACCGGGGAGCTGTTTTTT